Sequencing of this T cell receptor beta chain was carried out in a study of graft-versus-host responses after intestinal transplantation. The overall study: In this cohort, recipients had multivisceral, liver-intestinal, or isolated intestinal transplants. Study-wide results and caveats: GvH clones surfaced in recipient marrow, some emerging earlier in ileum or blood. The highest levels of circulating GvH clones went along with early declines in HvG clones after transplant. Individuals who had graft-donor T cell macrochimerism had allografts that showed high graft-versus-host to host-versus-graft clonal ratios.

Clones were sequenced by immunoSEQ multiplex PCR, and TCRdb holds only the in-frame ones, with some missing. The sample lists roughly 89,000 clones, about 93% seen once, with approximately 0.17% in the top ten. With respect to this clone: Its matching antigen is unknown.

This TCR was sampled from a human donor who received an intestinal transplant. This specimen consisted of unstimulated CD4+ T cells sorted from spleen or lymph node cells, obtained before intestinal transplant.

This chain's CDR3 is CASSSRTDTQYF. CDR3 nucleotides: TGTGCCAGTTCTAGTAGGACAGATACGCAGTATTTT. The chain combines TRBV19 with TRBJ2-3; D ambiguous. Germline loops: CDR1 LNHDA, CDR2 SQIVND (reference sequence). V lost 8 bases, J lost 3 bases, and 9 bases lay in between. CDR3 size: 12 residues.